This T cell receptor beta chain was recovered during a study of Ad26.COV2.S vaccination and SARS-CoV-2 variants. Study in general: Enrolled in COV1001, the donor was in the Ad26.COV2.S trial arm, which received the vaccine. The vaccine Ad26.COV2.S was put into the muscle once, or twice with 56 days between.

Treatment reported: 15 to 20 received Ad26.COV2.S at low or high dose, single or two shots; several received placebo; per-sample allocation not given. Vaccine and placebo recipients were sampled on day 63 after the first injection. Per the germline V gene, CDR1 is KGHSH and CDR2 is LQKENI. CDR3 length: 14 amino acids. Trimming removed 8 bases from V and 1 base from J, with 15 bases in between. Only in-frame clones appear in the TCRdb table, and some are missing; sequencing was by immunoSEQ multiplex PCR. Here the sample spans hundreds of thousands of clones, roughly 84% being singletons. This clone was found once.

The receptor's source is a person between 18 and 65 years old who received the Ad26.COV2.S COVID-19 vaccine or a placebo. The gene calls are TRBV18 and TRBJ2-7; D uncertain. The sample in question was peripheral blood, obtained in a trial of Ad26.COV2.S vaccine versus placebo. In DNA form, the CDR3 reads TGTGCCAGCAAACAAACCGCAGAGTCCTACGAGCAGTACTTC. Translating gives CASKQTAESYEQYF. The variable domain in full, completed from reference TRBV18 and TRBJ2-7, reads NAGVMQNPRHLVRRRGQEARLRCSPMKGHSHVYWYRQLPEEGLKFMVYLQKENIIDESGMPKERFSAEFPKEGPSILRIQQVVRGDSAAYFCASKQTAESYEQYFGPGTRLTVT.